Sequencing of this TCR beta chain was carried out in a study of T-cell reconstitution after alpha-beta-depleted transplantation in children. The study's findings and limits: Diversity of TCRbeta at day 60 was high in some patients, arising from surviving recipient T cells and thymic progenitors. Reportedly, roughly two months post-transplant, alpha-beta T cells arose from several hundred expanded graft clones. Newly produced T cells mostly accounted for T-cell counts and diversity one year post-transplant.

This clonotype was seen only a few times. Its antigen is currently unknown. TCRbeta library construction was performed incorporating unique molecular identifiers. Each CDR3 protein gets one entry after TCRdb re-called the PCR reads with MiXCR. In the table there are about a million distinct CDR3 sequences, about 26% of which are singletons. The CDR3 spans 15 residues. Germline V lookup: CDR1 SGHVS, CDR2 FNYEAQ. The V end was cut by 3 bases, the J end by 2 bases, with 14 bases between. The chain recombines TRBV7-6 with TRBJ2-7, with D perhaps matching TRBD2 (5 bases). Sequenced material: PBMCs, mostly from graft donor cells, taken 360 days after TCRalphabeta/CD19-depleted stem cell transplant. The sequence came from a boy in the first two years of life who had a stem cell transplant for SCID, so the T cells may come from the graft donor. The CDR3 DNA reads TGTGCCAGCAGCTTGCGGGCCGAGCGCCCCTACGAGCAGTACTTC. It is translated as CASSLRAERPYEQYF.